The entry below gives a single TCR beta chain sequence along with its context. Its antigen is undetermined. TCRdb independently ran MiXCR on the reads; one entry per CDR3 protein. The table records some 10,000 distinct CDR3 sequences, 20% to 25% of them present only once. The data derive from a study of liver allograft versus peripheral blood T cells. The wider study: Transplanted-liver T cell receptor repertoires were compared with recipients' peripheral blood repertoires.

The CDR3 spans 15 residues. V was pared by 0 bases and J by 9 bases, with 6 bases of the junction left unmatched. Germline V gives CDR1 DFQATT, CDR2 SNEGSKA (reference sequence). Broader study findings: Within liver allografts, T cell receptor repertoires were reportedly different from those in peripheral blood.

This TCR was sampled from a human patient who had a liver transplant. Some T cells may be the graft donor's. The gene calls are TRBV20-1 and TRBJ2-1, with TRBD2 matching 12 bases. CDR3 bases: TGCAGTGCTAGAGATCCCGCACTAGCGGGAGGTGAGCAGTTCTTC. It specifies CSARDPALAGGEQFF.